The 5 T cell receptor beta chains in this list originate from one sample, sequenced in a study of T cell responses to AZD1222 COVID-19 vaccine. The protocol was immunoSEQ multiplex PCR, while the TCRdb copy is restricted to in-frame clones and leaves out a portion. The sample yields 150,000 to 200,000 clones, about nine tenths seen once. Sample: peripheral blood, taken on day 0 of AZD1222 vaccination. These TCRs come from an adult in good health.

The CDR3 reads CASSRQRGKSSYEQYF. CDR3 DNA: TGTGCCAGCAGCAGACAGCGGGGGAAGAGCTCCTACGAGCAGTACTTC. The chain couples TRBV21-1 to TRBJ2-7; TRBD2 is the table's D call and was not checked against the DNA. TRBV21-1 is listed as a pseudogene. There are 16 residues in the CDR3.

The V gene is TRBV9, the J gene TRBJ2-1, with 7 positions matching TRBD2. This CDR3 has 15 residues. Germline assignment: CDR1 SGDLS and CDR2 YYNGEE. Trimming cost V 4 bases and J 11 bases; bases outside gene matches: 15. The CDR3 protein is CASSQGGTARGKQFF. The CDR3 coding sequence is TGTGCCAGCAGCCAGGGAGGGACGGCCCGGGGAAAGCAGTTCTTC.

This clone showed up just a few times. This sequence joins TRBV12-3 or TRBV12-4 and TRBJ1-1, with D tentatively TRBD1 (6 bases). This CDR3 comprises 13 residues. Deletions cut 5 bases from V and 11 bases from J, with 18 bases between. This CDR3 is CASSRSGAPAAFF. For the CDR3, the DNA is TGTGCCAGCAGTCGGTCAGGGGCCCCAGCGGCTTTCTTT.

This chain links TRBV5-1 with TRBJ1-3; D may be TRBD1 (5 bases). CDR1 SGHRS and CDR2 YFSETQ come from the germline V gene. This CDR3 comprises 16 residues. V was pared by 0 bases and J by 0 bases, with 10 bases between. CDR3 sequence (DNA): TGCGCCAGCAGCTTGGACTACGGGGGCTCTGGAAACACCATATATTTT. Translating it yields CASSLDYGGSGNTIYF.

J is TRBJ1-2 and V is TRBV30, with D unclear. The CDR3 is 10 residues long. Germline-derived CDR1 and CDR2 are GTSNPN and SVGIG (reference sequence). Trimming removed 2 bases at V and 3 bases at J, with 1 base between. The CDR3 sequence is CAWSHYGYTF. CDR3 bases: TGTGCCTGGAGTCACTATGGCTACACCTTC. The full variable domain, rest sourced from reference TRBV30 and TRBJ1-2, is SQTIHQWPATLVQPVGSPLSLECTVEGTSNPNLYWYRQAAGRGLQLLFYSVGIGQISSEVPQNLSASRPQDRQFILSSKKLLLSDSGFYLCAWSHYGYTFGSGTRLTVV.